This T cell receptor (beta chain) came from a study of T cell responses to AZD1222 COVID-19 vaccine. Study in general: Combined were second doses at about 4 or about 12 weeks. General observations from the study: Sampling captured repertoires only after the peak T cell response. An increase in Spike-specific TCR breadth and depth was observed after two AZD1222 doses. As reported, nearly half of all spike-specific TCRs target variant regions that are unmutated.

In regard to this clone: The antigen is unknown.

Sequenced by immunoSEQ multiplex PCR; TCRdb stores in-frame clones only, minus some. The data show about 130,000 clones, approximately 86% seen once. Germline CDR1 and CDR2: ENHRY and SYGVKD. The CDR3 is 11 amino acids. V was pared by 4 bases and J by 5 bases, with 5 bases between. The receptor was isolated from an adult in good health. The chain employs TRBV10-3 and TRBJ1-1; D not certain. Material: peripheral blood, obtained on day 0 of AZD1222 vaccination. For the CDR3, the DNA is TGTGCCATCAGTGGGTCTACTGAAGCTTTCTTT. This sequence encodes CAISGSTEAFF.